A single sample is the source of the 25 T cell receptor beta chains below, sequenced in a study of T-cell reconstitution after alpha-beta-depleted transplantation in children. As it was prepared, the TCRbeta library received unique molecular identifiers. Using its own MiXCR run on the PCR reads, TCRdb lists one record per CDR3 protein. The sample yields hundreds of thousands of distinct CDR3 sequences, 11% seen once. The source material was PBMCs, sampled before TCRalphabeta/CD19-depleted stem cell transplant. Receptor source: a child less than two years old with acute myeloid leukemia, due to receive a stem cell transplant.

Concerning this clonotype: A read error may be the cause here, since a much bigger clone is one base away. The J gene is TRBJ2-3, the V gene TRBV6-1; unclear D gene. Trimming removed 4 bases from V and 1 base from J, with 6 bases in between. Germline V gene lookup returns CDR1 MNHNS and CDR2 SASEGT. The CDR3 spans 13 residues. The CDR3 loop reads CASSARGTDTQYF. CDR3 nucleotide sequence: TGTGCCAGCAGTGCCCGGGGCACAGATACGCAGTATTTT.

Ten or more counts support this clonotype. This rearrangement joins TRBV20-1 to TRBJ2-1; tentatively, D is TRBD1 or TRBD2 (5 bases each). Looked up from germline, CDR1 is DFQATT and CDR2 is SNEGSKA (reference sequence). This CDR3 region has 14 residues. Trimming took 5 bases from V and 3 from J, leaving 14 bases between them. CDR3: CSAESGTHYNEQFF. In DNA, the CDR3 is TGCAGTGCTGAGTCCGGGACCCACTACAATGAGCAGTTCTTC.

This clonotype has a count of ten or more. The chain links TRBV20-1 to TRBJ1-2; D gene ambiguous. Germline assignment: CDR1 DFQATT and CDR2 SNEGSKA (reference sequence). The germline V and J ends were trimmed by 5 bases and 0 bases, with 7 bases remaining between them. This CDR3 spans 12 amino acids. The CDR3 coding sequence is TGCAGTGCTGTCGGGGCTAACTATGGCTACACCTTC. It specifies CSAVGANYGYTF.

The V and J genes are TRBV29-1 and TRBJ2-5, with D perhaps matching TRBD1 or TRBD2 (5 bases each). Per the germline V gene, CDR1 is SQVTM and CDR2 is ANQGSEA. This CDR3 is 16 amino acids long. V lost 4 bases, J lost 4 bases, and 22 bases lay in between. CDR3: CSVAGRSASRVETQYF. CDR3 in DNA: TGCAGCGTTGCGGGACGTAGCGCGTCAAGGGTAGAGACCCAGTACTTC.

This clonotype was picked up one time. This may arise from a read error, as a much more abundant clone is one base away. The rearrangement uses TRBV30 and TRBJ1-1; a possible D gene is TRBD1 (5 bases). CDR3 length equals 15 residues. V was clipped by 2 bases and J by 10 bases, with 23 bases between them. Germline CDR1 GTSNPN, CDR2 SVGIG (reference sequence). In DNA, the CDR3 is TGTGCCTGGAGTTTAATTCGACAGCTGAAAAAGGCAGCTTTCTTT. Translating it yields CAWSLIRQLKKAAFF. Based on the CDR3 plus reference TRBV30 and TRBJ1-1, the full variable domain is SQTIHQWPATLVQPVGSPLSLECTVEGTSNPNLYWYRQAAGRGLQLLFYSVGIGQISSEVPQNLSASRPQDRQFILSSKKLLLSDSGFYLCAWSLIRQLKKAAFFGQGTRLTVV.

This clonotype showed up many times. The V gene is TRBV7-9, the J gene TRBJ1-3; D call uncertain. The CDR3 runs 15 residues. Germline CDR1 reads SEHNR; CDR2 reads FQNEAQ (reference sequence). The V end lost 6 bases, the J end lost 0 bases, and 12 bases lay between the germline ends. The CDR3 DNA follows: TGTGCCAGCAGTCATGAAGTCCTCTCTGGAAACACCATATATTTT. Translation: CASSHEVLSGNTIYF.

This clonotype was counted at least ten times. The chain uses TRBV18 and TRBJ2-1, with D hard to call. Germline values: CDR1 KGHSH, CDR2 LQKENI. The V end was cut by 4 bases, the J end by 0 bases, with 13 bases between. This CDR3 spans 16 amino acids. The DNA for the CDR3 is TGTGCCAGCTCACGCGGCCCCTCCCACTCCTACAATGAGCAGTTCTTC. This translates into CASSRGPSHSYNEQFF.

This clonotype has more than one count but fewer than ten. The CDR3 region is CASSLEGVNTEAFF. In DNA, the CDR3 is TGTGCCAGCAGTCTTGAGGGCGTGAACACTGAAGCTTTCTTT. V is TRBV7-3 and J is TRBJ1-1, with D unresolved. Germline CDR1 SGHTA, CDR2 FQGTGA. The V and J ends lost 6 bases and 0 bases respectively, with 11 bases between them. The CDR3 has 14 amino acids.

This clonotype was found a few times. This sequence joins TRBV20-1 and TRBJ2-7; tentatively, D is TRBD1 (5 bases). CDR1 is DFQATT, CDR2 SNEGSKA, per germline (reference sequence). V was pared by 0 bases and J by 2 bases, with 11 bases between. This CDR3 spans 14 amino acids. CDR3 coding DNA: TGCAGTGCTAGAGATCTAGGGGAAACCTACGAGCAGTACTTC. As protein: CSARDLGETYEQYF.

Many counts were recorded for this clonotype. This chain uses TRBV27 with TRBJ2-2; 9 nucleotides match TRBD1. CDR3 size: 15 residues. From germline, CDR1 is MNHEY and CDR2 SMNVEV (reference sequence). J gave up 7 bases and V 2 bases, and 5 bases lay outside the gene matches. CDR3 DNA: TGTGCCAGCAGTTTAGGAACAGGGGGCTTCGGGGAGCTGTTTTTT. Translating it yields CASSLGTGGFGELFF.

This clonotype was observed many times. The CDR3 region is CASSVAGSGVTDTQYF. In DNA, the CDR3 is TGTGCCAGCAGCGTAGCCGGGAGCGGGGTCACAGATACGCAGTATTTT. This chain uses TRBV9 with TRBJ2-3, with TRBD2 matching over 7 bases. This CDR3 is 16 amino acids long. V dropped 0 bases and J dropped 2; count of bases not matched to a gene: 6. CDR1 SGDLS and CDR2 YYNGEE come from the germline V gene.

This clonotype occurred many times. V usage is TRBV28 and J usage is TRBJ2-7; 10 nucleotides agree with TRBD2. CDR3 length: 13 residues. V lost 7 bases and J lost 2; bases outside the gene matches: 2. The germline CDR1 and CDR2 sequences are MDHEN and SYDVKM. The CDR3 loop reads CASTSGGTYEQYF. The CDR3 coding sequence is TGTGCCAGCACTAGCGGGGGAACCTACGAGCAGTACTTC.

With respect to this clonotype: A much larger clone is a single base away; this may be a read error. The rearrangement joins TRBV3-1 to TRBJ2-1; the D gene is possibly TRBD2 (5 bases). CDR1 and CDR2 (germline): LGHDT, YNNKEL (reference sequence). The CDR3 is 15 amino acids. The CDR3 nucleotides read TGTGCCACCAGCCAAGGAGCGGACTCCTACAATGAGCAGTTCTTC. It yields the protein CATSQGADSYNEQFF.

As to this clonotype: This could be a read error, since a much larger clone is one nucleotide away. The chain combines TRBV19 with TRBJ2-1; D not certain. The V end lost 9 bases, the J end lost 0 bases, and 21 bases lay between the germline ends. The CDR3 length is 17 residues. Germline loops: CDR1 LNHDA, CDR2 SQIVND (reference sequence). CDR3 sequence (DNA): TGTGCCAGCGGAAGCCTAGTGGGAAAGAGCTCCTACAATGAGCAGTTCTTC. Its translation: CASGSLVGKSSYNEQFF.

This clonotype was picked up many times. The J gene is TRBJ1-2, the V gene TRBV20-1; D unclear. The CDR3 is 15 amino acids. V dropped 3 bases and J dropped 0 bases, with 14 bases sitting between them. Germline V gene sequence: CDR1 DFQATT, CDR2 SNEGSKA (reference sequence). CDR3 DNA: TGCAGTGCTAGTGCTCCGACATCTACTAACTATGGCTACACCTTC. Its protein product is CSASAPTSTNYGYTF.

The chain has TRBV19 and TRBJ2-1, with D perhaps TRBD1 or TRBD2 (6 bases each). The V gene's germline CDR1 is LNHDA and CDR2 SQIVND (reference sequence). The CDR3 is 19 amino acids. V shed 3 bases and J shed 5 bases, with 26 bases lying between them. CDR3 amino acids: CASSIRGGAGGAGDNEQFF. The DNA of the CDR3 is TGTGCCAGTAGTATTCGTGGGGGCGCTGGGGGAGCGGGCGACAATGAGCAGTTCTTC.

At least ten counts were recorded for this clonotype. CDR3 sequence: CASSHRPSGRVGELFF. The CDR3 DNA reads as TGCGCCAGCAGCCACCGGCCTAGCGGGAGGGTCGGGGAGCTGTTTTTT. The chain couples TRBV4-1 to TRBJ2-2, with 12 nucleotides matching TRBD2. This CDR3 comprises 16 residues. Germline V gene lookup returns CDR1 MGHRA and CDR2 YSYEKL. The ends lost 3 bases at V and 7 bases at J; junction bases unmatched: 6.

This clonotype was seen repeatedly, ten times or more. CDR3 in DNA: TGTGCCAGCAGTACCATGACTAGCGGGATAGAGACCCAGTACTTC. Protein product: CASSTMTSGIETQYF. The genes are TRBV12-3 or TRBV12-4 and TRBJ2-5; 11 bases are shared with TRBD2. V was pared by 5 bases and J by 4 bases, with 6 bases of the junction left unmatched. CDR3 length: 15 amino acids.

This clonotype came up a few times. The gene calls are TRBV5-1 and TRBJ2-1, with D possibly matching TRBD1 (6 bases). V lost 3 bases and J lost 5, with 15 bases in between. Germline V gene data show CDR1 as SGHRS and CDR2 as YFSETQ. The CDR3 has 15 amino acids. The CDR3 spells CASSSAPGVHNEQFF. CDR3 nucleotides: TGCGCCAGCAGCTCCGCGCCAGGGGTCCACAATGAGCAGTTCTTC.

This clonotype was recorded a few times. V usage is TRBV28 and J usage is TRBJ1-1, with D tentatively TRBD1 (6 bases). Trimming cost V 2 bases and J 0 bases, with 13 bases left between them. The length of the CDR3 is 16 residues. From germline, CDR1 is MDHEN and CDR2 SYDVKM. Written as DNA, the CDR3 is TGTGCCAGCAGTTTAACGGAGGGGGGATTGAACACTGAAGCTTTCTTT. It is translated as CASSLTEGGLNTEAFF. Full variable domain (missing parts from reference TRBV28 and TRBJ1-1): DVKVTQSSRYLVKRTGEKVFLECVQDMDHENMFWYRQDPGLGLRLIYFSYDVKMKEKGDIPEGYSVSREKKERFSLILESASTNQTSMYLCASSLTEGGLNTEAFFGQGTRLTVV.

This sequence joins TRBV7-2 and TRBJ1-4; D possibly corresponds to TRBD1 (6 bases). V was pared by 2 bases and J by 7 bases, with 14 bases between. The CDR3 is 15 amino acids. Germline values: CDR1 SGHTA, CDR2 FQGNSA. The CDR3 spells CASSLMGGRVEKLFF. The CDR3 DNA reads TGTGCCAGCAGCTTAATGGGGGGGCGGGTTGAAAAACTGTTTTTT.

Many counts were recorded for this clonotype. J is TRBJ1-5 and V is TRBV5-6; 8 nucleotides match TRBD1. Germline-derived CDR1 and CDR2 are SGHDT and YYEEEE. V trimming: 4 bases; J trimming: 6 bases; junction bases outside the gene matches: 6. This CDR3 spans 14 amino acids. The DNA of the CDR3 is TGTGCCAGCAGCCGACAGGGGATGAGTCAGCCCCAGCATTTT. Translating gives CASSRQGMSQPQHF.

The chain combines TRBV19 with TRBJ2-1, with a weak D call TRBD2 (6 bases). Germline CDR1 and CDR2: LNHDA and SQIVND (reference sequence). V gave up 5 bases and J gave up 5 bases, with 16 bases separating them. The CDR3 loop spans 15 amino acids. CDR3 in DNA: TGTGCCAGTAGTTCAGTGCTAGCGCCGAACAATGAGCAGTTCTTC. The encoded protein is CASSSVLAPNNEQFF.

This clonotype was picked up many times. DNA of the CDR3: TGCAGTGCTAGAGAGGGGGGAAGCGGGAGGAATGAGCAGTTCTTC. Amino acid sequence: CSAREGGSGRNEQFF. The chain uses TRBV20-1 and TRBJ2-1, with 9 bases matching TRBD2. The CDR3 has 15 residues. The germline V gene has CDR1 DFQATT and CDR2 SNEGSKA (reference sequence). V lost 0 bases, J lost 7 bases, and 7 bases stayed unmatched.

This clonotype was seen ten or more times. CDR3 region: CSANDQRGQETQYF. Written as DNA, the CDR3 is TGCAGTGCTAATGACCAGCGGGGACAAGAGACCCAGTACTTC. V is TRBV20-1 and J is TRBJ2-5; 7 bases align to TRBD2. The trim removed 4 bases at V and 2 bases at J, leaving 7 bases unmatched. This CDR3 has 14 residues. The germline V gene has CDR1 DFQATT and CDR2 SNEGSKA (reference sequence).